The rows below give T cell receptor beta chains drawn from one sample of a study of shared clonotypes between healthy human individuals. Assay: immunoSEQ multiplex PCR; the TCRdb copy retains only in-frame clones and omits some. The data hold roughly 380,000 clones, with approximately 97% observed a single time. The sequencing input was memory CD8+ T cells sorted from blood. These receptors originate from a man aged 30 to 45 in good health. CDR3s include the opening cysteine and the closing phenylalanine or tryptophan. The order of the fields is J gene, D gene, clone size, V gene, CDR3 protein, CDR3 DNA. The D gene is left open where the match is weak. For some rows the clone size is stated as once, few or many, or as a class when expanded; others skip it.

TRBJ2-5 . . TRBV5-8 CASSYLDREETQYF TGTGCCAGCAGCTACTTAGACAGAGAAGAGACCCAGTACTTC
TRBJ1-2 TRBD1 . TRBV6-1 CASTGKTGGNYGYTF TGTGCCAGCACGGGGAAAACAGGGGGCAACTATGGCTACACCTTC
TRBJ2-5 . . TRBV18 CASSPKLGNQETQYF TGTGCCAGCTCACCGAAGTTAGGTAACCAAGAGACCCAGTACTTC
TRBJ2-7 . . TRBV30 CAWGQGYEQYF TGTGCCTGGGGGCAGGGCTACGAGCAGTACTTC
TRBJ2-7 TRBD2 . TRBV18 CASSPRLAGAYEQYF TGTGCCAGCTCACCACGGCTAGCGGGGGCCTACGAGCAGTACTTC
TRBJ2-5 . . TRBV7-5 CARSLVGRGMGETQYF TGTGCCAGAAGCTTAGTCGGCAGGGGCATGGGGGAGACCCAGTACTTC
TRBJ1-3 . . TRBV28 CASSLDSGNTIYF TGTGCCAGCAGTCTCGACAGTGGAAACACCATATATTTT
TRBJ1-4 TRBD1 once TRBV19 CASSPGTGNEKLFF TGTGCCAGTAGTCCCGGGACAGGGAATGAAAAACTGTTTTTT
TRBJ1-1 . . TRBV7-9 CASSLNSLRRGEAFF TGTGCCAGCAGCTTAAACTCGCTCCGGAGGGGTGAAGCTTTCTTT
TRBJ2-7 . . TRBV7-9 CASSFGTYEQYF TGTGCCAGCAGCTTCGGGACCTACGAGCAGTACTTC
TRBJ2-7 . . TRBV2 CASCDSVAYEQYF TGTGCCAGCTGCGATAGCGTAGCCTACGAGCAGTACTTC
TRBJ2-1 TRBD2 . TRBV5-1 CASSLPALAEYNEQFF TGCGCCAGCAGCCTCCCCGCCCTAGCGGAATACAATGAGCAGTTCTTC
TRBJ2-3 . . TRBV4-1 CATGTSHTDTQYF TGCGCCACCGGGACATCTCATACAGATACGCAGTATTTT
TRBJ1-5 . once TRBV5-5 CASSRAASSISNQPQHF TGTGCCAGCAGCCGAGCGGCCAGCTCTATTAGCAATCAGCCCCAGCATTTT
TRBJ2-5 TRBD1 . TRBV30 CAWSTGQGRKTQYF TGTGCCTGGAGTACGGGACAGGGGAGAAAGACCCAGTACTTC
TRBJ2-1 TRBD2 . TRBV28 CASSFDLAGYNEQFF TGTGCCAGCAGTTTCGATCTAGCGGGATACAATGAGCAGTTCTTC
TRBJ2-7 TRBD1 . TRBV6-5 CASSYPGQFEQYF TGTGCCAGCAGTTACCCGGGACAGTTTGAGCAGTACTTC
TRBJ2-6 . . TRBV4-1 CASSQLGFGANVLTF TGCGCCAGCAGCCAACTCGGATTTGGGGCCAACGTCCTGACTTTC
TRBJ2-7 TRBD2 . TRBV4-1 CASSQVLDWTSGFYEQYF TGCGCCAGCAGCCAAGTATTGGACTGGACTAGCGGATTCTACGAGCAGTACTTC
TRBJ2-2 TRBD1 . TRBV18 CASSPGTGVGTGELFF TGTGCCAGCTCACCCGGGACAGGAGTGGGAACCGGGGAGCTGTTTTTT
TRBJ2-1 . . TRBV7-2 CASSLGPLGLAYNEQFF TGTGCCAGCAGCTTAGGCCCTCTGGGGCTAGCATACAATGAGCAGTTCTTC
TRBJ1-4 . . TRBV27 CASSFIRGEKLFF TGTGCCAGCAGTTTTATCCGGGGTGAAAAACTGTTTTTT
TRBJ1-1 . . TRBV30 CAWKGEENTEAFF TGTGCCTGGAAGGGGGAGGAAAACACTGAAGCTTTCTTT
TRBJ1-2 . . TRBV27 CASSLRGRKNGYTF TGTGCCAGCAGTTTAAGGGGAAGGAAAAATGGCTACACCTTC
TRBJ2-5 . once TRBV28 CASALRAETQYF TGTGCCAGCGCATTAAGGGCGGAGACCCAGTACTTC
TRBJ2-5 TRBD1 . TRBV27 CASSSPDRGRETQYF TGTGCCAGCAGTTCGCCAGACAGGGGGCGAGAGACCCAGTACTTC
TRBJ1-5 . . TRBV28 CASSLPGAGIQPQHF TGTGCCAGCAGTTTACCCGGGGCGGGGATTCAGCCCCAGCATTTT
TRBJ2-3 TRBD2 . TRBV6-5 CASRPRLASTYTQYF TGTGCCAGCAGACCCAGACTAGCTTCCACATATACGCAGTATTTT
TRBJ2-2 . . TRBV5-1 CASSLGQGSGELFF TGCGCCAGCAGCTTGGGGCAGGGATCCGGGGAGCTGTTTTTT
TRBJ2-7 TRBD1 . TRBV10-3 CAISESTGGSSYEQYF TGTGCCATCAGTGAGTCAACAGGGGGCTCGTCCTACGAGCAGTACTTC
TRBJ2-1 TRBD2 . TRBV5-1 CASSSTLTSGRGDEQFF TGCGCCAGCAGCTCAACCTTGACTAGCGGGAGAGGGGATGAGCAGTTCTTC
TRBJ1-4 . . TRBV5-1 CASSSRAGNTNEKLFF TGCGCCAGCAGCTCAAGGGCAGGGAATACTAATGAAAAACTGTTTTTT
TRBJ1-2 . . TRBV4-1 CASSPMPGLYGYTF TGCGCCAGCAGCCCAATGCCGGGTCTTTATGGCTACACCTTC